This T cell receptor (beta chain) was found in a study of vaccination and CD4 T cells after COVID-19. Across the study: Convalescent individuals numbered four females and six males, two being Hispanic.

Documented treatment: approximately 9-day PBMC culture with coronavirus spike peptide pools or control peptides (ViraFEST assay). After expanding antigen-specific T cells with peptide pools, ViraFEST sequenced their TCRs. Peptide pools at approximately 10 ug/ml and IL-2 at roughly 9.3 IU/ml were added to cultures of 2 million or so PBMCs per well. Germline CDR1 ENHRY, CDR2 SYGVKD. V shed 2 bases and J shed 1 base, with 5 bases lying between them. CDR3 length: 13 residues. Sequencing of cultured CD4+ T cell DNA used the Oncomine TCR Beta short-read assay. In this case, cultured CD4+ T cells provided the extracted genomic DNA. TCRdb passed the PCR reads through MiXCR, listing each CDR3 protein once. The table shows roughly 20,000 distinct CDR3 sequences, with about half occurring only once. A note on this clonotype: Its target is not known.

Sequenced: cultured CD4+ T cells from blood. The source is a human donor with COVID-19. V and J are TRBV10-3 and TRBJ1-1; D gene ambiguous. CDR3: CAISEEWNTEAFF. CDR3 DNA sequence: TGTGCCATCAGTGAGGAGTGGAACACTGAAGCTTTCTTT.